This TCR beta chain is drawn from a study of T cells in Graves' hyperthyroidism and ophthalmopathy (dated by TCRdb to the late 2010s). General notes on the study: Peripheral blood samples were taken at initial diagnosis, before any treatment was given. TCR Vbeta CDR3 sequencing of 130 to 150 peripheral blood samples (about 45 ophthalmopathy, about 75 hyperthyroidism and some 17 progressor patients) is reported in the paper. To identify distinguishing TCR V-J signatures, a discovery cohort of about 95 patients was used, comprising 40 to 45 with Graves' ophthalmopathy and 57 with stable Graves' hyperthyroidism. Following sampling, methimazole starting at 30 mg daily was given to hyperthyroidism patients, and high-dose intravenous methylprednisolone was given to ophthalmopathy patients. In addition, the study compared T-cell repertoires in thyroid tissue and in blood from several Graves' hyperthyroidism patients. Prospective prediction of ophthalmopathy was tested in an independent validation cohort of approximately 18 hyperthyroidism patients and 17 patients who later progressed to ophthalmopathy. The 100 discovery patients were randomly split 7:3 into training and test sets. What the study reported, not specific to this receptor: Sample size was not statistically predetermined, and blinding of investigators to group allocation was not performed. In validation, the model predicted progression to ophthalmopathy with just under 71% sensitivity and roughly 72% specificity, a median of about 6.7 months before onset. Ophthalmopathy was separated from stable hyperthyroidism by a 13 V-J signature model, with 85% to 90% sensitivity and 81% to 83% specificity obtained in cross-validation and 80%/75% obtained in testing. Most expanded thyroid clonotypes (frequency above 0.001) were also detected in blood, a finding suggesting that blood repertoires may reflect thyroid immune responses.

V gives up 1 base and J gives up 7 bases, and the segment between their germline ends measures 8 bases. The CDR3 starts with the cysteine, ends with the phenylalanine, and has 13 residues. Here the CDR3 DNA is all that survives: 39 bases in frame from base 1. Amplification of TCR beta CDR3 regions was carried out from RNA transcripts. For the first round of RT-PCR on the TCR CDR3, the HTBI primer set was used together with the Qiagen OneStep RT-PCR kit. The libraries were constructed in a second round of multiplex PCR and then size-selected and purified. The libraries were sequenced on an Illumina HiSeq2000 using paired-end 100 bp reads. The authors' pipeline ran thus. SOAPnuke was used to process the raw data, throwing out any read that contained adapters or uncalled bases, had a mean Phred below 15, or lacked an exact constant-primer or identifier match. High-quality paired reads were merged using COPE v1.2.5, and each unique nucleotide sequence was defined as a clonotype. Clonotypes were aligned to IMGT TRBV, TRBD and TRBJ reference segments using MiTCR v1.1. The analysis included only V-J combinations with a frequency above 0.0001, which together covered over 98% of the repertoires. The TCS score was defined as F50 (clonal expansion) divided by E x V (chaos), with BLOSUM62-based TCRdist calculated between CDR3 peptides within each V-J. Welch's t-statistics and random forest reduced 450 to 600 V-J features to roughly 13, which were used in a naive Bayes classifier (R e1071). The Morisita-Horn index was used to measure how similar the thyroid and blood repertoires were. Using fastp at Q25 and MiXCR, TCRdb reprocessed the public reads and kept productive beta chains. One record per CDR3 amino acid sequence lists the most common genes and DNA. None of the V and J calls come from the authors' own analysis; TCRdb made them. Across this sample there are roughly 840,000 distinct CDR3 sequences, with around 38% seen only once. The ten largest make up about 8.9% of the sample.

Stable Graves' hyperthyroidism was defined as no progression to ophthalmopathy during 18 months of follow-up. Hyperthyroidism patients were aged 18 to 65 years and newly diagnosed, with disease duration of less than 2 months. The study excluded patients with uncontrolled infections, other autoimmune diseases, pregnancy or lactation. Diagnoses relied on clinical symptoms, serum thyroxine and TRAb, thyroid ultrasound and orbital computed tomography. Ficoll-Paque density gradient centrifugation was used to isolate PBMCs from approximately 11 ml of fresh peripheral blood. Trizol reagent was used to extract total RNA, and RNA quality was then checked on an Agilent 2100 Bioanalyzer. A single count supports this clonotype. No antigen is known for it. Base qualities are missing; no much larger clone stands one base away. One read alone provides weak support.

This clonotype was obtained from a man aged 18 to 35 with Graves' hyperthyroidism. Sequencing was carried out using blood. In this chain, TRBV12-3 or TRBV12-4 is recombined with TRBJ1-5, with an unclear D gene assignment. The CDR3 corresponds to CASSLGLWQPQHF. The sequenced DNA: TGTGCCAGCAGTTTAGGTCTATGGCAGCCCCAGCATTTT.